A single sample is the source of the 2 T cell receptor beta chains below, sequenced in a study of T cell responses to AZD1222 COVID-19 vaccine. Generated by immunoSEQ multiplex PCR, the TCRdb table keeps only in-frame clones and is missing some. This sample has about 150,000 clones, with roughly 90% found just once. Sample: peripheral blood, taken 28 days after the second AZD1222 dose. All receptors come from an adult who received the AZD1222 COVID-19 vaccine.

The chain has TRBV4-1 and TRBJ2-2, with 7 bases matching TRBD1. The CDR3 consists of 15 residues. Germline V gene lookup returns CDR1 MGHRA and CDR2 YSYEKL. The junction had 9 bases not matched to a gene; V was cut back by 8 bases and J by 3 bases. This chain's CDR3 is CASGQGDKYTGELFF. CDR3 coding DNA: TGCGCCAGCGGGCAGGGGGACAAGTACACCGGGGAGCTGTTTTTT.

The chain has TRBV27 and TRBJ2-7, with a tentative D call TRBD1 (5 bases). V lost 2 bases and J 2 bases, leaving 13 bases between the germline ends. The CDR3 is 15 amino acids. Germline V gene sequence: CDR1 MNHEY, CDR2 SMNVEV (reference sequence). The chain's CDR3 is CASSLTGDRTYEQYF. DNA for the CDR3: TGTGCCAGCAGTTTAACCGGCGACAGAACCTACGAGCAGTACTTC.